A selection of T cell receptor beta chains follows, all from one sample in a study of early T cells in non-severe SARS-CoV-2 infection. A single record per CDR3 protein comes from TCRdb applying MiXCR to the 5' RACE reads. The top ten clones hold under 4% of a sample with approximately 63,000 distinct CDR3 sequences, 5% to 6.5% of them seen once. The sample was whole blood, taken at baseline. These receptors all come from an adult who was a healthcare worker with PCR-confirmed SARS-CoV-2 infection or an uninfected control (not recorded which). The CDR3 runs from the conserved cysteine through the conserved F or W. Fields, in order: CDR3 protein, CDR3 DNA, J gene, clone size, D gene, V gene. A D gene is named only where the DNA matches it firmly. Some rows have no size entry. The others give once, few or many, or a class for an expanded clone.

CASSYSPTLNTEAFF | TGTGCCAGCAGTTACTCTCCCACCCTGAACACTGAAGCTTTCTTT | TRBJ1-1 | many | . | TRBV6-5
CSARIRGLLNQPQHF | TGCAGTGCTAGAATCAGGGGCCTCCTGAATCAGCCCCAGCATTTT | TRBJ1-5 | many | . | TRBV20-1
CASRPSGRETGELFF | TGTGCCAGCAGACCTAGCGGGAGGGAGACCGGGGAGCTGTTTTTT | TRBJ2-2 | many | TRBD2 | TRBV7-2
CASSVIRGPNNQPQHF | TGTGCCAGCAGTGTTATCAGGGGGCCTAACAATCAGCCCCAGCATTTT | TRBJ1-5 | many | TRBD1 | TRBV6-4
CASSPTSGNTDTQYF | TGTGCCAGCTCCCCGACTAGCGGGAACACAGATACGCAGTATTTT | TRBJ2-3 | few | TRBD2 | TRBV18
CASSLVVWVEGEKLFF | TGTGCCAGCAGCTTAGTTGTGTGGGTTGAGGGTGAAAAACTGTTTTTT | TRBJ1-4 | many | . | TRBV7-2
CASSPPAGYGYTF | TGTGCCAGCTCACCACCGGCAGGGTATGGCTACACCTTC | TRBJ1-2 | few | . | TRBV18
CASSEVSEDTQYF | TGTGCCAGCAGTGAAGTTTCGGAAGATACGCAGTATTTT | TRBJ2-3 | many | . | TRBV6-1
CASSPGTGGPNQPQHF | TGTGCCAGCAGTCCCGGGACAGGGGGTCCCAATCAGCCCCAGCATTTT | TRBJ1-5 | many | TRBD1 | TRBV12-3/TRBV12-4
CSARDRGGTYGYTF | TGCAGTGCTAGAGATCGGGGGGGTACCTATGGCTACACCTTC | TRBJ1-2 | many | . | TRBV20-1
CASSLGSATWDIQYF | TGTGCCAGCAGCTTAGGTTCGGCGACGTGGGACATTCAGTACTTC | TRBJ2-4 | . | . | TRBV7-9
CASSLTGGAIAKNIQYF | TGTGCCAGCAGTCTAACCGGGGGGGCTATAGCCAAAAACATTCAGTACTTC | TRBJ2-4 | many | TRBD2 | TRBV28
CASSLGQLQETQYF | TGTGCCAGCAGCCTAGGACAGCTCCAAGAGACCCAGTACTTC | TRBJ2-5 | few | . | TRBV7-8
CASSEALGWAFF | TGTGCCAGCAGTGAAGCCCTGGGTTGGGCTTTCTTT | TRBJ1-1 | many | . | TRBV6-1
CASSLARAMNTEAFF | TGCGCCAGCAGCTTGGCTCGTGCCATGAACACTGAAGCTTTCTTT | TRBJ1-1 | many | . | TRBV5-1
CASSLRGNSNEKLFF | TGTGCCAGCAGCCTCAGAGGCAACAGTAATGAAAAACTGTTTTTT | TRBJ1-4 | . | . | TRBV9
CASSLVRGKVGEQPQHF | TGTGCCAGCAGCTTGGTTCGGGGAAAGGTGGGTGAACAGCCCCAGCATTTT | TRBJ1-5 | many | . | TRBV5-6
CASSRLAGGPQEQYF | TGTGCCAGCAGTCGACTAGCGGGAGGGCCGCAGGAGCAGTACTTC | TRBJ2-7 | . | TRBD2 | TRBV7-8
CSVDPLRGNDEQFF | TGCAGCGTTGATCCCCTGCGGGGTAACGATGAGCAGTTCTTC | TRBJ2-1 | many | . | TRBV29-1
CASSARLAGRGNEQFF | TGTGCCAGCAGCGCCCGCCTAGCTGGTAGGGGGAATGAGCAGTTCTTC | TRBJ2-1 | many | . | TRBV11-2
CASSQDVGLALPSSYNEQFF | TGCGCCAGCAGCCAAGATGTGGGACTAGCCCTTCCGAGCTCCTACAATGAGCAGTTCTTC | TRBJ2-1 | few | TRBD2 | TRBV4-1
CAISEGVSPLHF | TGTGCCATCAGTGAAGGTGTGTCACCCCTCCACTTT | TRBJ1-6 | . | . | TRBV10-3
CASSSGQPNSPLHF | TGTGCCAGCAGTTCCGGCCAGCCGAATTCACCCCTCCACTTT | TRBJ1-6 | few | . | TRBV28
CSIGGQSLYEEYF | TGCAGCATTGGCGGACAGTCACTCTACGAGGAGTACTTC | TRBJ2-7 | . | . | TRBV29-1
CASSQVGSGANTGELFF | TGTGCCAGCAGCCAAGTAGGTAGCGGGGCGAACACCGGGGAGCTGTTTTTT | TRBJ2-2 | few | TRBD2 | TRBV3-1
CASSPPARAGNAFF | TGTGCCAGCTCACCACCGGCTCGGGCAGGTAATGCTTTCTTT | TRBJ1-1 | few | . | TRBV18
CASTRGQASSGANVLTF | TGTGCCAGCACCCGTGGACAGGCGAGCTCTGGGGCCAACGTCCTGACTTTC | TRBJ2-6 | . | TRBD1 | TRBV28
CASMALRGGVNYGYTF | TGTGCCAGCATGGCCCTTAGGGGGGGTGTTAACTATGGCTACACCTTC | TRBJ1-2 | . | . | TRBV28
CAWSVTGNIQYF | TGTGCCTGGAGTGTAACGGGAAACATTCAGTACTTC | TRBJ2-4 | many | . | TRBV30
CSARPRGRGLGYEQYF | TGCAGTGCTAGGCCACGAGGAAGGGGGCTGGGTTACGAGCAGTACTTC | TRBJ2-7 | few | TRBD1 | TRBV20-1